This TCR beta chain originates from a study of cytomegalovirus exposure and HLA in healthy donors. General study results and limits: Per published accounts, TCR beta sequences correctly predicted the HLA-A and HLA-B alleles of most subjects. According to reports, the classifier identified cytomegalovirus status with high specificity and sensitivity.

Germline values: CDR1 MNHEY, CDR2 SMNVEV (reference sequence). The CDR3 loop spans 17 amino acids. With V trimmed by 2 bases and J by 5 bases, 10 bases remained unmatched. Note on this clone: Its matching antigen is unknown.

The primer mix had 60 Vbeta and 13 Jbeta primers. The assay was immunoSEQ multiplex PCR, and TCRdb's table has in-frame clones only and misses some. The top ten hold 5% to 6% of the sample, which has about 100,000 clones, approximately 80% seen once. This TCR was recovered from a woman aged 18-29 years in good health and CMV-seropositive. Sequences were obtained from PBMCs. The gene calls are TRBV27 and TRBJ2-5, with TRBD2 matching 11 bases. This CDR3 is CASSLLAGGYGGETQYF. Written as DNA, the CDR3 is TGTGCCAGCAGTTTACTAGCGGGAGGATACGGGGGGGAGACCCAGTACTTC.